The 10 T cell receptor beta chains below come from one sample, sequenced in a study of blood T cell repertoires in COVID-19 (dated by TCRdb to about 2020). The library was produced with the immunoSEQ multiplex PCR assay. Not all clones reach the TCRdb copy of this immuneACCESS table, which keeps in-frame sequences only. Checked studies attribute under half of the gap to unresolved V genes and leave the rest unexplained. Here the sample has about 110,000 clones; 75% to 85% occur a single time. Of the sample, less than 8% falls within the top ten clones. Sequencing was done on a sample of peripheral blood. The receptors derive from a woman of 80 years or more with active or convalescent COVID-19.

The CDR3 coding sequence is TGTGCCAGTAGTAGTAGCGGATACGAGCAGTACTTC. Its protein product is CASSSSGYEQYF. V usage is TRBV19 and J usage is TRBJ2-7; possible D gene TRBD2, 6 bases. Trimming removed 4 bases from V and 4 bases from J, with 8 bases in between. The CDR3 has 12 amino acids. Germline V lookup: CDR1 LNHDA, CDR2 SQIVND (reference sequence).

The rearrangement uses TRBV28 and TRBJ1-1, with a tentative D call TRBD1 (5 bases). This CDR3 has 17 amino acids. Germline CDR1 MDHEN, CDR2 SYDVKM. V shed 9 bases and J shed 0 bases, with 23 bases lying between them. The CDR3 DNA reads TGTGCCAGTCTAACGGGGTTCGGGGGGGACTTGAACACTGAAGCTTTCTTT. The encoded protein is CASLTGFGGDLNTEAFF.

This rearrangement joins TRBV4-1 to TRBJ2-7, with TRBD1 as a possible D gene (5 bases). Germline values: CDR1 MGHRA, CDR2 YSYEKL. The V gene lost 3 bases and the J gene lost 2 bases, with 8 bases spanning the gap. CDR3 length equals 13 residues. In DNA form, the CDR3 reads TGCGCCAGCAGCCAGACAGTAGCCTACGAGCAGTACTTC. Encoded protein: CASSQTVAYEQYF.

This chain connects TRBV3-1 (or the pseudogene TRBV3-2) to TRBJ2-7, with a possible D match to TRBD1 (6 bases). Germline-derived CDR1 and CDR2 are LGHDT and YNNKEL (reference sequence). With 4 bases removed from V and 2 bases from J, the gap between germline ends came to 9 bases. The CDR3 loop spans 13 amino acids. The CDR3 is CASSPRGAYEQYF. CDR3 bases: TGTGCCAGCAGCCCCAGGGGCGCCTACGAGCAGTACTTC.

The rearrangement joins TRBV30 to TRBJ1-5, with 8 bases that match TRBD1. CDR1 and CDR2 from the germline V gene are GTSNPN and SVGIG (reference sequence). V lost 3 bases to trimming and J lost 0 bases; unmatched junction nucleotides: 7. The CDR3 has 16 residues. The CDR3 is CAWRFTGGGSNQPQHF. Here the CDR3 DNA reads TGTGCCTGGAGGTTCACAGGGGGGGGTAGCAATCAGCCCCAGCATTTT. Based on the CDR3 plus reference TRBV30 and TRBJ1-5, the full variable domain is SQTIHQWPATLVQPVGSPLSLECTVEGTSNPNLYWYRQAAGRGLQLLFYSVGIGQISSEVPQNLSASRPQDRQFILSSKKLLLSDSGFYLCAWRFTGGGSNQPQHFGDGTRLSIL.

The CDR3 reads CSVEVVTGDLYNEQFF. The DNA of the CDR3 is TGCAGCGTTGAAGTTGTAACGGGAGATCTCTACAATGAGCAGTTCTTC. V is TRBV29-1 and J is TRBJ2-1, with D possibly being TRBD2 (6 bases). The CDR3 length is 16 residues. Germline CDR1 reads SQVTM; CDR2 reads ANQGSEA. With 1 base removed from V and 3 bases from J, the gap between germline ends came to 16 bases.

CDR3: CASSRSQITGHRQPQHF. The CDR3 nucleotides are TGTGCCAGCAGCCGATCCCAGATTACAGGGCACCGACAGCCCCAGCATTTT. This sequence joins TRBV28 and TRBJ1-5; TRBD1 might be the D (6 bases). Trimming removed 6 bases from V and 7 bases from J, with 25 bases in between. In germline, CDR1 is MDHEN, CDR2 SYDVKM. The CDR3 length is 17 residues. The variable domain in full, completed from reference TRBV28 and TRBJ1-5, reads DVKVTQSSRYLVKRTGEKVFLECVQDMDHENMFWYRQDPGLGLRLIYFSYDVKMKEKGDIPEGYSVSREKKERFSLILESASTNQTSMYLCASSRSQITGHRQPQHFGDGTRLSIL.

CDR3 bases: TGTGCCAGCAGCGTACCCCGGGTTGTGGGTTTTGGCTACACCTTC. This codes for CASSVPRVVGFGYTF. This rearrangement joins TRBV9 to TRBJ1-2; D call uncertain. Germline V lookup: CDR1 SGDLS, CDR2 YYNGEE. V lost 1 base and J lost 7, with 17 bases in between. The CDR3 contains 15 residues.

The chain carries TRBV4-1 and TRBJ2-3, with 15 positions matching TRBD2. V shed 6 bases, J shed 0 bases, and the junction held 7 bases outside the gene matches. The germline CDR1 and CDR2 sequences are MGHRA and YSYEKL. This CDR3 is built from 18 residues. The CDR3 region has the DNA TGCGCCAGCAGACGGACTAGCGGGAGGGGGCTTAGCACAGATACGCAGTATTTT. It translates to CASRRTSGRGLSTDTQYF.

The CDR3 spells CASSYTGVLSYEQYF. CDR3 coding DNA: TGTGCCAGCAGTTATACCGGGGTCCTCTCCTACGAGCAGTACTTC. The chain recombines TRBV6-5 with TRBJ2-7; D might be TRBD2 (5 bases). V lost 3 bases to trimming and J lost 0 bases, with 12 bases between them. Germline V gene data show CDR1 as MNHEY and CDR2 as SVGAGI. This CDR3 comprises 15 residues.